Listed below are T cell receptor beta chains from one sample, sequenced in a study of PD-L1 blockade in urothelial cancer. Sequencing used immunoSEQ multiplex PCR; TCRdb keeps in-frame clones, though not all of them. The table lists around 100,000 clones, around 93% of them singletons. The sample consisted of PBMCs, taken around atezolizumab (anti-PD-L1) treatment. These receptor sequences come from a man aged 55-75 years with urothelial cancer. Both conserved end residues are part of each CDR3. D genes are given only for firm matches. The listing skips clone size in some rows; elsewhere it reads once, few, many or a size class.

TGTGCCAGCAGTTCCTTACAGGGTGGAGGCGAAAAACTGTTTTTT,CASSSLQGGGEKLFF,TRBV28,TRBJ1-4,NA,NA
TGTGCCAGTCGAACGGTAGGGGGAGGGAAAGAGACCCAGTACTTC,CASRTVGGGKETQYF,TRBV19,TRBJ2-5,NA,NA
TGTGCCAGCAGCCAAGATCGAGGGGGCTACACCTTC,CASSQDRGGYTF,TRBV14,TRBJ1-2,NA,NA
TGTGCCAGCAGGCCCGGGACAGGGGCCCTAAATGAGCAGTTCTTC,CASRPGTGALNEQFF,TRBV5-4,TRBJ2-1,NA,TRBD1
TGTGCCAGCAGCTTACCCGGGGTGGGCACAGATACGCAGTATTTT,CASSLPGVGTDTQYF,TRBV11-2,TRBJ2-3,NA,NA
TGCGCCAGCAGCCAAGATCTAATGGCTAGCGGCTACGAGCAGTACTTC,CASSQDLMASGYEQYF,TRBV4-3,TRBJ2-7,NA,TRBD2
TGTGCCAGCAGTTTATCTGGGGCGCCCGGCTACGAGCAGTACTTC,CASSLSGAPGYEQYF,TRBV27,TRBJ2-7,NA,NA
TGTGCCATCAGAGACCAGGGCTCTGGAAACACCATATATTTT,CAIRDQGSGNTIYF,TRBV10-3,TRBJ1-3,few,NA
TGTGCCAGCAGCCTCGGCTCCGGGACTAGCGGTAGCTCTGGGGCCAACGTCCTGACTTTC,CASSLGSGTSGSSGANVLTF,TRBV4-2,TRBJ2-6,NA,TRBD2
TGTGCCAGTAGTGTGGGGCTCGGCTACACCTTC,CASSVGLGYTF,TRBV19,TRBJ1-2,NA,NA
TGCGCCAGCAGTCAACAGGTTTCCTACGAGCAGTACTTC,CASSQQVSYEQYF,TRBV4-3,TRBJ2-7,NA,NA
TGTGCCAGCGGCATCACCGGGGAGCTGTTTTTT,CASGITGELFF,TRBV2,TRBJ2-2,NA,NA
TGTGCCAGCAGCTTTGGTAGCTCCCTAAGCTCCTACGAGCAGTACTTC,CASSFGSSLSSYEQYF,TRBV5-6,TRBJ2-7,NA,NA
TGCGCCAGCAGCCAAGTCTGGACTAGCGGGAGTGGTGAGCAGTTCTTC,CASSQVWTSGSGEQFF,TRBV4-1,TRBJ2-1,NA,TRBD2
TGTGCCAGAACAGGGACAGGGGTCTTCCTACCCTACGAGCAGTACTTC,CARTGTGVFLPYEQYF,TRBV7-6,TRBJ2-7,NA,TRBD1
TGTGCCAGCTCACCACTGCCCCGGGACAGATACAATGAGCAGTTCTTC,CASSPLPRDRYNEQFF,TRBV18,TRBJ2-1,NA,TRBD1
TGTGCCAGCAGTTATGAGACAGGGGGTTTACGCTACGAGCAGTACTTC,CASSYETGGLRYEQYF,TRBV28,TRBJ2-7,NA,TRBD1
TGTGCCAGCAGTGATGGACAGGGGGGGCAAGAGACCCAGTACTTC,CASSDGQGGQETQYF,TRBV6-1,TRBJ2-5,NA,TRBD1
TGTGCCAGCACCACCGGGAGTAGCTATGGCTACACCTTC,CASTTGSSYGYTF,TRBV6-6,TRBJ1-2,once,NA
TGCGCCAGCAGCTTCTCGGTACAGGGCCACACAGATACGCAGTATTTT,CASSFSVQGHTDTQYF,TRBV5-1,TRBJ2-3,NA,NA
TGTGCCAGCAGCCTGGGCAGGAACAATGAGCAGTTCTTC,CASSLGRNNEQFF,TRBV11-2,TRBJ2-1,NA,NA
TGTGCCAGCAGCCAAGATGGGGGGATTTCAGTGGAGACCCAGTACTTC,CASSQDGGISVETQYF,TRBV14,TRBJ2-5,NA,NA
TGTGCCAGCCGACAGGGGGCTTATGGCTACACCTTC,CASRQGAYGYTF,TRBV11-2,TRBJ1-2,NA,TRBD1
TGTGCCAGCAGTCTCGGGACTAGCGGGAGAGCTGGCACAGATACGCAGTATTTT,CASSLGTSGRAGTDTQYF,TRBV28,TRBJ2-3,NA,TRBD2
TGTGCCAGCAGTTACTGGACACCAATCACCGATCTTAGCGGGAGGCTCCTCAGCACAGATACGCAGTATTTT,CASSYWTPITDLSGRLLSTDTQYF,TRBV6-7,TRBJ2-3,NA,TRBD2
TGTGCCAGCAGCGTCACAGGGGGCAGGGTAGATACGCAGTATTTT,CASSVTGGRVDTQYF,TRBV7-2,TRBJ2-3,NA,TRBD1
TGTGCCAGCAGACCGACAGGGCCGAACACTGAAGCTTTCTTT,CASRPTGPNTEAFF,TRBV5-4,TRBJ1-1,NA,TRBD1
TGTGCCAGCAGTTTGGGACAGGGAATTACCTACGAGCAGTACTTC,CASSLGQGITYEQYF,TRBV6-5,TRBJ2-7,NA,TRBD1
TGTGCCAGCAGTTATTTGGAGACTAACTATGGCTACACCTTC,CASSYLETNYGYTF,TRBV6-5,TRBJ1-2,NA,NA
TGTGCCAGCAGCCAAGATCGGGGTAGACAAGATACGCAGTATTTT,CASSQDRGRQDTQYF,TRBV4-2,TRBJ2-3,NA,NA
TGTGCCAGCAGTGCAGGGGGTAGCACAGATACGCAGTATTTT,CASSAGGSTDTQYF,TRBV5-4,TRBJ2-3,NA,TRBD1
TGTGCCAGCAGCGATCTCGACAGGGATGAAAAACTGTTTTTT,CASSDLDRDEKLFF,TRBV9,TRBJ1-4,once,TRBD1
TGTGCCAGCAGCAAACCCGACTCCCGGGCTGGAAACACCATATATTTT,CASSKPDSRAGNTIYF,TRBV21-1,TRBJ1-3,NA,NA
TGTGCCAGCAGTTACTTGGGACAGAGGGGGAGGGATACGCAGTATTTT,CASSYLGQRGRDTQYF,TRBV6-6,TRBJ2-3,NA,NA
TGTGCCAGCAGCCTGGACAATTTACAGACCCAGTACTTC,CASSLDNLQTQYF,TRBV11-2,TRBJ2-5,NA,NA
TGCGCCAGCAGCCAAGAGTTTCCGTCAGGGGGAAACAATCAGCCCCAGCATTTT,CASSQEFPSGGNNQPQHF,TRBV4-3,TRBJ1-5,NA,TRBD1
TGTGCCAGCGCCTTGCGGGAACAAGAGACCCAGTACTTC,CASALREQETQYF,TRBV7-2,TRBJ2-5,NA,NA
TGTGCCAGCAGCCTCGGGACTAGCGGGGCGGAGACCCAGTACTTC,CASSLGTSGAETQYF,TRBV2,TRBJ2-5,once,TRBD2
TGTGCCAGCAGTAGGCCCGCAGGGGGCTATGGCTACACCTTC,CASSRPAGGYGYTF,TRBV28,TRBJ1-2,NA,TRBD1
TGTGCCAGCAGCCAAGATGGGACTAGACAAGAGACCCAGTACTTC,CASSQDGTRQETQYF,TRBV4-2,TRBJ2-5,NA,TRBD2
TGCGCCAGCAGCCAAGATGTGAATTGGGGGGATTCCTACGAGCAGTACTTC,CASSQDVNWGDSYEQYF,TRBV4-3,TRBJ2-7,NA,NA
TGTGCCAGCAGCCCCCCGGACAGGATATATGGCTACACCTTC,CASSPPDRIYGYTF,TRBV7-8,TRBJ1-2,NA,TRBD1
TGCGCCAGCAGCCGGGGCCCTAGCGGGAGAGGGGAGCAGTTCTTC,CASSRGPSGRGEQFF,TRBV5-1,TRBJ2-1,NA,TRBD2
TGTGCCAGCAGCGTCGGACAGGGTCCTAGCTCCTACGAGCAGTACTTC,CASSVGQGPSSYEQYF,TRBV9,TRBJ2-7,once,TRBD1
TGTGCCAGCAGCCCAAACTCGGGAGAACATGAGCAGTTCTTC,CASSPNSGEHEQFF,TRBV7-3,TRBJ2-1,NA,NA
TGCGCCAGCAGCTCAGGGACTTCCTACGAGCAGTACTTC,CASSSGTSYEQYF,TRBV5-1,TRBJ2-7,NA,NA
TGTGCCAGCAGCTTGCCAGGGGGCCCCGGGGAGCTGTTTTTT,CASSLPGGPGELFF,TRBV5-4,TRBJ2-2,once,TRBD1
TGTGCCAGCCGGGGGGTGGATGAAAAACTGTTTTTT,CASRGVDEKLFF,TRBV2,TRBJ1-4,NA,NA
TGCGCCAGCAGCTTAAGGCAGGATGGGGGCTACACCTTC,CASSLRQDGGYTF,TRBV5-1,TRBJ1-2,NA,NA
TGTGCCAGCAGTGGACGGACAACGAACACCGGGGAGCTGTTTTTT,CASSGRTTNTGELFF,TRBV2,TRBJ2-2,NA,NA
TGTGCCAGCAGTTCCACGGACAGGGACCAATCCTACGAGCAGTACTTC,CASSSTDRDQSYEQYF,TRBV27,TRBJ2-7,NA,TRBD1
TGCGCCAGCAGCTTGGCAGGGTGGGAGACCCAGTACTTC,CASSLAGWETQYF,TRBV5-1,TRBJ2-5,NA,NA
TGTGCCAGCAGCTTACATTCGGGGGCCGGGGAGCTGTTTTTT,CASSLHSGAGELFF,TRBV7-6,TRBJ2-2,NA,NA
TGTGCCAGCAGCCCCATCGCAAGGGGCAATGAGCAGTTCTTC,CASSPIARGNEQFF,TRBV27,TRBJ2-1,NA,NA
TGTGCCAGCAGCGTACCCTTAACCGGGACTAGCGGAACTAGCTCCTACGAGCAGTACTTC,CASSVPLTGTSGTSSYEQYF,TRBV9,TRBJ2-7,NA,TRBD2
TGTGCCAGCAGCTTTTTGGTTGGTAGCGGGGGATACGAGCAGTACTTC,CASSFLVGSGGYEQYF,TRBV11-2,TRBJ2-7,NA,TRBD2
TGTGCCATCAGCGACTCCACCCAGGACAGACCCTCTGGGGCCAACGTCCTGACTTTC,CAISDSTQDRPSGANVLTF,TRBV10-3,TRBJ2-6,NA,NA
TGTGCCAGCAGTTTGGAACAGAGCTATGGCTACACCTTC,CASSLEQSYGYTF,TRBV6-5,TRBJ1-2,NA,NA
TGTGCCAGCATTGGACACGACAACACTGAAGCTTTCTTT,CASIGHDNTEAFF,TRBV2,TRBJ1-1,NA,NA